This note documents a single T cell receptor (beta chain) sequence. Generated by immunoSEQ multiplex PCR, the TCRdb table keeps only in-frame clones and is missing some. Of some 97,000 clones in the sample, more than 85% were seen once. This specimen comes from a study of blood T cell repertoires in COVID-19. Trimming cost V 3 bases and J 8 bases, with 13 bases left between them. The germline gives CDR1 SGHVS, CDR2 FQNEAQ. The CDR3 extends over 14 amino acids. This chain links TRBV7-8 with TRBJ1-4, with D possibly being TRBD1 (6 bases). This TCR was sampled from a man aged 30-40 years in a cohort sampled during active COVID-19. Sequenced sample: peripheral blood. In DNA, the CDR3 is TGTGCCAGCAGCTTGGCGGGGGCAGGCGAAAAACTGTTTTTT. Amino acid sequence: CASSLAGAGEKLFF.